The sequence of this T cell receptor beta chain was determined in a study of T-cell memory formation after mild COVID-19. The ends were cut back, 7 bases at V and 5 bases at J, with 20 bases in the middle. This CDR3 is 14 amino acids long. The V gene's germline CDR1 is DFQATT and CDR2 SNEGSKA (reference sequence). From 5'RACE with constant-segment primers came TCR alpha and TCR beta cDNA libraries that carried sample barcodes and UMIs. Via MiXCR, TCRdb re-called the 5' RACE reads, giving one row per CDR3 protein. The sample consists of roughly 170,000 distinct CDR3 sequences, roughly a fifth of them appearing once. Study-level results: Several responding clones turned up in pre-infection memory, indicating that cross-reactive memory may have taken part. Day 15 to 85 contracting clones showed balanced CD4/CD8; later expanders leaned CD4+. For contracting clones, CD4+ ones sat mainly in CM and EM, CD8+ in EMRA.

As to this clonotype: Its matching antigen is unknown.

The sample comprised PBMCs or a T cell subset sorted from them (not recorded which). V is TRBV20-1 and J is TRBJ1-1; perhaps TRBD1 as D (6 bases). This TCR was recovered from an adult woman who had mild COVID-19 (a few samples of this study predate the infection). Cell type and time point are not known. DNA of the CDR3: TGCAGTGATAGCAACAGGGCACAGTGGACTGAAGCTTTCTTT. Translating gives CSDSNRAQWTEAFF.